One and the same sample provided the 27 T cell receptor beta chains below, sequenced in a study of naive and memory T cell subsets. Both TRBC1 and TRBC2 were covered by a beta constant-region primer of two equimolar oligonucleotides. A single record per CDR3 protein comes from TCRdb applying MiXCR to the UMI-ligation and nested PCR reads. The profile shows some 85,000 distinct CDR3 sequences, around 13% of them singletons. Sequenced sample: central memory CD4+ T cells from blood. Receptors were obtained from a human donor in good health.

This rearrangement joins TRBV5-4 to TRBJ2-3; 8 bases line up with TRBD1. Germline-derived CDR1 and CDR2 are SGHNT and YYREEE (reference sequence). V shed 3 bases, J shed 4 bases, and the junction held 4 bases outside the gene matches. The CDR3 is made up of 14 amino acids. The CDR3 bases are TGTGCCAGCAGCTCGGACAGGGAAGCAGATACGCAGTATTTT. It specifies CASSSDREADTQYF.

V usage is TRBV11-2 and J usage is TRBJ1-1, with D possibly matching TRBD1 (6 bases). Trimming pared 4 bases from V and 5 bases from J, leaving 11 bases between. This CDR3 comprises 13 residues. The germline CDR1 and CDR2 sequences are SGHAT and FQNNGV. CDR3 DNA: TGTGCCAGCAGCTCAACAGGGAGGACTGAAGCTTTCTTT. Translating gives CASSSTGRTEAFF.

The chain employs TRBV28 and TRBJ2-5; D is perhaps TRBD1 (6 bases). CDR1 and CDR2 from the germline V gene are MDHEN and SYDVKM. The CDR3 contains 15 residues. The V gene lost 5 bases and the J gene lost 2 bases, with 15 bases spanning the gap. The CDR3 DNA reads TGTGCCAGCAGTCAAGAATTGGGACAACAAGAGACCCAGTACTTC. Protein sequence: CASSQELGQQETQYF.

The chain employs TRBV3-1 and TRBJ2-5, with 8 bases aligning to TRBD1. The germline V gene encodes CDR1 LGHDT and CDR2 YNNKEL (reference sequence). The CDR3 has 15 amino acids. Germline trimming cut 0 bases from V and 5 bases from J; bases unmatched to any gene: 5. The CDR3 DNA reads as TGTGCCAGCAGCCAAGACAGGGGGCGCACCGAGACCCAGTACTTC. Protein: CASSQDRGRTETQYF.

This clonotype has a handful of counts. The chain carries TRBV2 and TRBJ2-1; D might be TRBD1 (5 bases). The CDR3 length is 13 residues. With 6 bases removed from V and 7 bases from J, the gap between germline ends came to 13 bases. Germline CDR1 reads SNHLY; CDR2 reads FYNNEI. In nucleotides, the CDR3 is TGTGCCAGCAGAACGGGCCAGGGAAATGAGCAGTTCTTC. Translation: CASRTGQGNEQFF.

This sequence joins TRBV11-2 and TRBJ2-5; TRBD1 matches at 10 bases. Trimming cost V 4 bases and J 4 bases; bases outside gene matches: 3. The length of the CDR3 is 14 residues. The germline gives CDR1 SGHAT, CDR2 FQNNGV. CDR3: CASSYDRGRETQYF. In DNA form, the CDR3 reads TGTGCCAGCAGCTATGACAGGGGGCGAGAGACCCAGTACTTC.

This clonotype was counted a few times. This chain uses TRBV29-1 with TRBJ1-1; perhaps TRBD1 as D (5 bases). Germline CDR1 reads SQVTM; CDR2 reads ANQGSEA. V lost 7 bases, J lost 8 bases, and 17 bases lay in between. CDR3 length: 12 residues. The DNA for the CDR3 is TGCAGCGGTGACAGCCTCGTGTCCGAAGCTTTCTTT. Protein: CSGDSLVSEAFF.

The chain combines TRBV7-2 with TRBJ1-1, with 7 bases identical to TRBD1. Germline V CDR1 and CDR2: SGHTA, FQGNSA. This CDR3 contains 12 residues. V was clipped by 5 bases and J by 11 bases; unmatched bases: 8. CDR3 region: CASSGDRQMAFF. The CDR3 DNA reads as TGTGCCAGCAGCGGGGACAGACAGATGGCTTTCTTT. The whole variable domain, filled in from reference TRBV7-2 and TRBJ1-1, reads GAGVSQSPSNKVTEKGKDVELRCDPISGHTALYWYRQSLGQGLEFLIYFQGNSAPDKSGLPSDRFSAERTGGSVSTLTIQRTQQEDSAVYLCASSGDRQMAFFGQGTRLTVV.

The chain carries TRBV7-9 and TRBJ1-3; D is uncertain. V gave up 5 bases and J gave up 0 bases, with 23 bases separating them. Per the germline V gene, CDR1 is SEHNR and CDR2 is FQNEAQ (reference sequence). The CDR3 is 19 residues long. As DNA, the CDR3 is TGTGCCAGCAGCGGAGGGAGTCGAGGTGGACCGAGCTCTGGAAACACCATATATTTT. Residues: CASSGGSRGGPSSGNTIYF.

The genes are TRBV18 and TRBJ1-6; possibly TRBD1 for D (6 bases). Trimming took 2 bases from V and 8 from J, leaving 10 bases between them. Per germline, CDR1 KGHSH and CDR2 LQKENI. This CDR3 region has 14 residues. CDR3 sequence reads: CASSPAGGDSPLHF. In DNA, the CDR3 is TGTGCCAGCTCACCAGCGGGGGGCGATTCACCCCTCCACTTT.

This clonotype showed up many times. The rearrangement joins TRBV11-2 to TRBJ2-2, with 7 positions matching TRBD2. The V gene's germline CDR1 is SGHAT and CDR2 FQNNGV. The junction had 4 bases not matched to a gene; V was cut back by 11 bases and J by 1 base. The CDR3 sequence is 13 residues long. The CDR3 sequence is CAVGGGNTGELFF. CDR3 in DNA: TGTGCCGTCGGCGGGGGGAACACCGGGGAGCTGTTTTTT.

This clonotype showed up just a few times. The V gene is TRBV29-1, the J gene TRBJ1-5; D remains ambiguous. The germline CDR1 and CDR2 sequences are SQVTM and ANQGSEA. The CDR3 totals 15 residues. V lost 1 base, J lost 7 bases, and 17 bases lay in between. CDR3 in DNA: TGCAGCGTTGAAGTGAATCCGGGGTCGAGACAGCCCCAGCATTTT. Residues: CSVEVNPGSRQPQHF. The whole variable domain, filled in from reference TRBV29-1 and TRBJ1-5, reads SAVISQKPSRDICQRGTSLTIQCQVDSQVTMMFWYRQQPGQSLTLIATANQGSEATYESGFVIDKFPISRPNLTFSTLTVSNMSPEDSSIYLCSVEVNPGSRQPQHFGDGTRLSIL.

There are many counts of this clonotype. The V gene is TRBV2, the J gene TRBJ2-2; D is tentatively TRBD1 or TRBD2 (5 bases each). The CDR3 is 16 amino acids. V was cut by 7 bases and J by 1 base, with 16 bases left in between. Germline CDR1 SNHLY, CDR2 FYNNEI. CDR3 region: CASTLRGDVNTGELFF. DNA for the CDR3: TGTGCCAGCACCCTAAGAGGGGATGTGAACACCGGGGAGCTGTTTTTT.

CDR3 sequence reads: CAWMVPGPLNEKLFF. The CDR3 DNA reads TGTGCCTGGATGGTTCCGGGACCGCTCAATGAAAAACTGTTTTTT. The chain is built from TRBV30 and TRBJ1-4; D perhaps matches TRBD1 (5 bases). The germline CDR1 and CDR2 sequences are GTSNPN and SVGIG (reference sequence). This CDR3 contains 15 residues. Between the trimmed V and J ends, which lost 4 bases and 5 bases, there was a span of 17 bases. The variable domain in full, with the rest retrieved from reference TRBV30 and TRBJ1-4, is SQTIHQWPATLVQPVGSPLSLECTVEGTSNPNLYWYRQAAGRGLQLLFYSVGIGQISSEVPQNLSASRPQDRQFILSSKKLLLSDSGFYLCAWMVPGPLNEKLFFGSGTQLSVL.

This clonotype turned up a few times. This rearrangement joins TRBV30 to TRBJ2-2; D remains unclear. The CDR3 runs to 14 residues. V lost 0 bases to trimming and J lost 7 bases, with 12 bases between them. Per germline, CDR1 GTSNPN and CDR2 SVGIG (reference sequence). The CDR3 region is CAWSVRQPGGELFF. For the CDR3, the DNA is TGTGCCTGGAGTGTTCGGCAGCCGGGCGGGGAGCTGTTTTTT.

The chain uses TRBV20-1 and TRBJ2-5; 8 bases align to TRBD2. The CDR3 totals 18 residues. Trimming cost V 0 bases and J 1 base; bases outside gene matches: 13. CDR1 is DFQATT and CDR2 is SNEGSKA in the germline V gene (reference sequence). Here the CDR3 reads CSARDETSGGSSQETQYF. CDR3 nucleotide sequence: TGCAGTGCTAGAGATGAAACTAGCGGAGGGAGTTCCCAAGAGACCCAGTACTTC.

This clonotype was observed at least ten times. The V gene is TRBV5-6, the J gene TRBJ2-7, with D tentatively TRBD1 (6 bases). From germline, CDR1 is SGHDT and CDR2 YYEEEE. V was shortened by 6 bases and J by 2 bases, with 12 bases between the two germline ends. The length of the CDR3 is 13 residues. The CDR3 region has the DNA TGTGCCAGCAACCTACAGGGTGCCTACGAGCAGTACTTC. This encodes CASNLQGAYEQYF.

The chain has TRBV3-1 and TRBJ2-2; tentatively, D is TRBD1 or TRBD2 (6 bases each). Trimming shortened V by 9 bases and J by 3 bases, and 11 bases separated the two germline ends. The CDR3 is 13 residues long. Germline V gene data show CDR1 as LGHDT and CDR2 as YNNKEL (reference sequence). The CDR3 spells CASNREDTGELFF. The CDR3 nucleotides are TGTGCCAGTAACAGGGAGGACACCGGGGAGCTGTTTTTT.

DNA of the CDR3: TGTGCCAGTTCGGGTGGCAGACAGTTTAGCACAGATACGCAGTATTTT. As protein: CASSGGRQFSTDTQYF. The genes are TRBV6-6 and TRBJ2-3; possible D gene TRBD1, 5 bases. Trimming stripped 9 bases from V and 0 bases from J, with 19 bases between. This CDR3 has 16 amino acids. Looked up from germline, CDR1 is MNHNY and CDR2 is SVGAGI (reference sequence).

This clonotype was counted a few times. V is TRBV24-1 and J is TRBJ2-2, with 10 bases matching TRBD1. V was clipped by 5 bases and J by 5 bases; unmatched bases: 10. The germline V gene has CDR1 KGHDR and CDR2 SFDVKD. The CDR3 totals 17 residues. CDR3 DNA sequence: TGTGCCACCAGTGGCCTCGGACAGGGGGAAAGGACCGGGGAGCTGTTTTTT. This codes for CATSGLGQGERTGELFF.

Many counts were recorded for this clonotype. The chain links TRBV19 to TRBJ2-1; possible D gene TRBD2, 5 bases. Germline CDR1 and CDR2: LNHDA and SQIVND (reference sequence). Between the trimmed V and J ends, which lost 5 bases and 7 bases, there was a span of 15 bases. The CDR3 contains 14 residues. CDR3 residues: CASSDLGNHNEQFF. The CDR3 region has the DNA TGTGCCAGTAGTGATCTCGGGAATCATAATGAGCAGTTCTTC.

CDR3 sequence reads: CLGGERTEAFF. The CDR3 DNA reads TGCCTGGGTGGGGAGAGAACTGAAGCTTTCTTT. V is TRBV29-1 and J is TRBJ1-1; D gene unclear. The length of the CDR3 is 11 residues. From germline, CDR1 is SQVTM and CDR2 ANQGSEA.

The chain combines TRBV20-1 with TRBJ1-2; TRBD1 matches at 9 bases. Losses at the gene ends were 3 bases for V and 7 bases for J; bases not matched to a gene: 12. Germline V CDR1 and CDR2: DFQATT, SNEGSKA (reference sequence). This CDR3 spans 15 amino acids. The CDR3 loop is CSARSRQGEKFGYTF. Here the CDR3 DNA reads TGCAGTGCTAGGTCTAGACAGGGGGAAAAATTTGGCTACACCTTC.

There are a few counts of this clonotype. V and J are TRBV6-2 or TRBV6-3 and TRBJ1-1; D remains unclear. The germline V gene encodes CDR1 MNHEY and CDR2 SVGEGT. This CDR3 spans 14 amino acids. Trimming pared 6 bases from V and 1 base from J, leaving 12 bases between. The CDR3 region is CASRPRQENTEAFF. CDR3 nucleotides: TGTGCCAGCAGACCACGACAAGAGAACACTGAAGCTTTCTTT.

This chain joins TRBV10-3 and TRBJ2-3; 10 nucleotides match TRBD2. J lost 8 bases, V lost 0 bases, and 11 bases had no gene match. The CDR3 consists of 17 residues. The germline V gene encodes CDR1 ENHRY and CDR2 SYGVKD. The CDR3: CAISESLTSGHRGTQYF. CDR3 in DNA: TGTGCCATCAGTGAGTCGCTGACTAGCGGGCATCGGGGTACGCAGTATTTT.

This clonotype was detected many times. The chain couples TRBV7-9 to TRBJ1-1, with D maybe TRBD1 (5 bases). Germline loops: CDR1 SEHNR, CDR2 FQNEAQ (reference sequence). Trimming took 1 base from V and 4 from J, leaving 10 bases between them. The CDR3 is 14 amino acids. CDR3 in DNA: TGTGCCAGCAGCTTAGGAAGGGGAACCACTGAAGCTTTCTTT. It is translated as CASSLGRGTTEAFF.

This clonotype was picked up a small number of times. The gene calls are TRBV29-1 and TRBJ2-2; D gene unclear. With 3 bases removed from V and 1 base from J, the gap between germline ends came to 6 bases. Germline values: CDR1 SQVTM, CDR2 ANQGSEA. This CDR3 is 13 amino acids long. The CDR3 here is CSVDRWNTGELFF. CDR3 nucleotide sequence: TGCAGCGTTGACAGGTGGAACACCGGGGAGCTGTTTTTT.